The 18 T cell receptor beta chains listed next were all sequenced from one sample in a study of Ad26.COV2.S vaccination and SARS-CoV-2 variants. The treatment denotes: around 19 received Ad26.COV2.S at low or high dose, single or two shots; roughly 5 received placebo; per-sample allocation not given. On day 63 after the first injection, vaccine and placebo recipients gave samples. The assay was immunoSEQ multiplex PCR, and TCRdb's table has in-frame clones only and misses some. The repertoire holds around 300,000 clones, with 90% as singletons. The starting material was peripheral blood, obtained in a trial of Ad26.COV2.S vaccine versus placebo. Receptors originate from a person aged 18 to 65 who received the Ad26.COV2.S COVID-19 vaccine or a placebo.

V gene TRBV3-1 (or the pseudogene TRBV3-2) combines with J gene TRBJ2-6; no reliable D call. CDR3 length: 14 residues. Per the germline V gene, CDR1 is LGHDT and CDR2 is YNNKEL (reference sequence). Trimming took off 3 bases at V and 0 bases at J, with 3 bases between the two ends. The DNA of the CDR3 is TGTGCCAGCAGCCAGAGCTCTGGGGCCAACGTCCTGACTTTC. Encoded protein: CASSQSSGANVLTF.

V gene TRBV7-9 combines with J gene TRBJ1-3; D may be TRBD1 (6 bases). The CDR3 extends over 16 amino acids. Per germline, CDR1 SEHNR and CDR2 FQNEAQ (reference sequence). Trimming took off 3 bases at V and 0 bases at J, with 12 bases between the two ends. CDR3 nucleotides: TGTGCCAGCAGCTTTAGGGGGTCTCCCTCTGGAAACACCATATATTTT. As protein: CASSFRGSPSGNTIYF. Combining the CDR3 with reference TRBV7-9 and TRBJ1-3 gives the whole variable domain DTGVSQNPRHKITKRGQNVTFRCDPISEHNRLYWYRQTLGQGPEFLTYFQNEAQLEKSRLLSDRFSAERPKGSFSTLEIQRTEQGDSAMYLCASSFRGSPSGNTIYFGEGSWLTVV.

The chain carries TRBV11-3 and TRBJ1-4, with 9 bases identical to TRBD1. This CDR3 region has 13 residues. The germline gives CDR1 SGHNT, CDR2 YENEEA. Trimming at V came to 6 bases and at J to 8 bases, leaving 4 bases not matched to a gene. CDR3 region: CASRPGQGEKLFF. CDR3 in DNA: TGTGCCAGCAGGCCAGGACAGGGGGAAAAACTGTTTTTT.

This sequence joins TRBV5-6 and TRBJ2-3, with D uncertain. Germline V gene lookup returns CDR1 SGHDT and CDR2 YYEEEE. This CDR3 spans 16 amino acids. With 4 bases removed from V and 2 bases from J, the gap between germline ends came to 17 bases. The CDR3 is CASSPGPDLNTDTQYF. CDR3 nucleotides: TGTGCCAGCAGCCCCGGACCCGATTTGAACACAGATACGCAGTATTTT.

The chain carries TRBV6-2 or TRBV6-3 and TRBJ2-7; TRBD1 matches at 9 bases. J was trimmed by 7 bases and V by 6 bases; bases with no gene match: 10. CDR3 size: 14 residues. The V gene's germline CDR1 is MNHEY and CDR2 SVGEGT. CDR3 region: CASSHTQGAREQYV. The CDR3 region has the DNA TGTGCCAGCAGCCACACACAGGGGGCTCGGGAGCAGTACGTC.

The chain combines TRBV30 with TRBJ1-2, with 9 bases lining up with TRBD1. J was trimmed by 3 bases and V by 4 bases; bases with no gene match: 3. This CDR3 spans 13 amino acids. Looked up from germline, CDR1 is GTSNPN and CDR2 is SVGIG (reference sequence). Here the CDR3 reads CAWTGTGHYGYTF. CDR3 nucleotides: TGTGCCTGGACCGGGACAGGGCACTATGGCTACACCTTC.

This clone showed up just once. The chain links TRBV18 to TRBJ1-2, with TRBD1 as a possible D gene (5 bases). V was shortened by 6 bases and J by 0 bases, with 20 bases between the two germline ends. The germline gives CDR1 KGHSH, CDR2 LQKENI. CDR3 length: 17 residues. This chain's CDR3 is CASSASGAGDANYGYTF. The CDR3 bases are TGTGCCAGCTCCGCAAGCGGGGCAGGCGATGCTAACTATGGCTACACCTTC. Filled out from reference TRBV18 and TRBJ1-2, the complete variable domain reads NAGVMQNPRHLVRRRGQEARLRCSPMKGHSHVYWYRQLPEEGLKFMVYLQKENIIDESGMPKERFSAEFPKEGPSILRIQQVVRGDSAAYFCASSASGAGDANYGYTFGSGTRLTVV.

The chain couples TRBV5-1 to TRBJ2-2; D is possibly TRBD2 (6 bases). This CDR3 has 15 residues. The V and J ends lost 2 bases and 3 bases respectively, with 11 bases between them. CDR1 SGHRS and CDR2 YFSETQ come from the germline V gene. The CDR3 DNA sequence: TGCGCCAGCAGCTTAGGAGGGACTTACACCGGGGAGCTGTTTTTT. This translates into CASSLGGTYTGELFF.

This clone was seen once. The V and J genes are TRBV2 and TRBJ2-7; 10 positions agree with TRBD1. V was clipped by 1 base and J by 2 bases; unmatched bases: 2. Looked up from germline, CDR1 is SNHLY and CDR2 is FYNNEI. This CDR3 contains 15 residues. DNA for the CDR3: TGTGCCAGCAGTGAAGGGGACAGGGGACCCTACGAGCAGTACTTC. It is translated as CASSEGDRGPYEQYF.

The chain is built from TRBV29-1 and TRBJ2-2; D perhaps matches TRBD2 (6 bases). The V end lost 6 bases, the J end lost 0 bases, and 8 bases lay between the germline ends. Germline loops: CDR1 SQVTM, CDR2 ANQGSEA. The CDR3 consists of 13 residues. For the CDR3, the DNA is TGCAGCGTCCGGGACTCGAACACCGGGGAGCTGTTTTTT. Translating it yields CSVRDSNTGELFF.

The chain links TRBV12-5 to TRBJ1-1; tentatively, D is TRBD1 (6 bases). CDR3 size: 15 residues. The ends were cut back, 6 bases at V and 2 bases at J, with 16 bases in the middle. CDR1 is LGHNT and CDR2 is FRNRAP in the germline V gene. The CDR3 coding sequence is TGTGCTAGTGGCCCTCGTTTTGGGGGCAACACTGAAGCTTTCTTT. Protein sequence: CASGPRFGGNTEAFF.

The chain combines TRBV7-9 with TRBJ2-1, with TRBD2 matching over 15 bases. The germline V gene encodes CDR1 SEHNR and CDR2 FQNEAQ (reference sequence). J lost 12 bases, V lost 4 bases, and 13 bases had no gene match. The length of the CDR3 is 17 residues. CDR3 region: CASSSQPGLAGGGGQFF. CDR3 nucleotide sequence: TGTGCCAGCAGCTCCCAGCCGGGACTAGCGGGGGGCGGCGGGCAGTTCTTC.

V usage is TRBV2 and J usage is TRBJ1-1; TRBD1 matches 9 bases. This CDR3 spans 13 amino acids. The germline V gene has CDR1 SNHLY and CDR2 FYNNEI. Trimming took 6 bases from V and 5 from J; bases not matched to a gene: 4. CDR3 coding DNA: TGTGCCAGCAGAGACAGGGGGGGGACTGAAGCTTTCTTT. It is translated as CASRDRGGTEAFF.

In nucleotides, the CDR3 is TGTGCCAGCAGCCTAAGACAGGTTAATTCACCCCTCCACTTT. This translates into CASSLRQVNSPLHF. The chain employs TRBV5-6 and TRBJ1-6, with a weak D call TRBD1 (6 bases). Germline V gene sequence: CDR1 SGHDT, CDR2 YYEEEE. The CDR3 has 14 residues. V was shortened by 4 bases and J by 6 bases, with 11 bases between the two germline ends.

This sequence joins TRBV15 and TRBJ1-1; possibly TRBD1 for D (6 bases). The CDR3 is 14 residues long. From germline, CDR1 is LNHNV and CDR2 YYDKDF (reference sequence). Between the trimmed V and J ends, which lost 5 bases and 5 bases, there was a span of 15 bases. The CDR3 DNA reads as TGTGCCACCAGCGGCTACAGGGCGTTGACTGAAGCTTTCTTT. Its translation is CATSGYRALTEAFF.

This rearrangement joins TRBV5-4 to TRBJ2-7; 10 nucleotides align to TRBD1. The trim removed 4 bases at V and 4 bases at J, leaving 8 bases unmatched. From germline, CDR1 is SGHNT and CDR2 YYREEE (reference sequence). The CDR3 consists of 15 residues. This CDR3 reads CASSPSGTGVYEQYF. The CDR3 DNA sequence: TGTGCCAGCAGCCCCTCCGGGACAGGGGTTTACGAGCAGTACTTC.

The chain recombines TRBV7-2 with TRBJ1-1, with D maybe TRBD1 (5 bases). The CDR3 consists of 13 residues. The germline gives CDR1 SGHTA, CDR2 FQGNSA. Deletions cut 1 base from V and 11 bases from J, with 14 bases between. The CDR3 protein is CASSLGRGMKAFF. CDR3 nucleotide sequence: TGTGCCAGCAGCTTAGGGCGGGGGATGAAGGCTTTCTTT.

This chain joins TRBV6-5 and TRBJ1-1; no definite D call. Per germline, CDR1 MNHEY and CDR2 SVGAGI. With 4 bases removed from V and 5 bases from J, the gap between germline ends came to 14 bases. The CDR3 consists of 14 residues. CDR3: CASSFSDVRTEAFF. The CDR3 DNA reads TGTGCCAGCAGTTTTTCGGACGTGAGGACTGAAGCTTTCTTT.